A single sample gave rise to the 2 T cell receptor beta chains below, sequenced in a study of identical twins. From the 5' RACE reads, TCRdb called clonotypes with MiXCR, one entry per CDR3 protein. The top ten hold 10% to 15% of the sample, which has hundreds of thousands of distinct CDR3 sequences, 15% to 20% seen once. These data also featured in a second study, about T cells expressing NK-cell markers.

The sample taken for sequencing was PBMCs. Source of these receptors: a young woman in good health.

The CDR3 coding sequence is TGTGCCAGTAGTATAGCCCAGTCCTACGAGCAGTACTTC. It codes for CASSIAQSYEQYF. The rearrangement links TRBV19 to TRBJ2-7; no firm D call. Germline CDR1 reads LNHDA; CDR2 reads SQIVND (reference sequence). CDR3 length: 13 amino acids. Trimming pared 1 base from V and 1 base from J, leaving 5 bases between. Together with reference TRBV19 and TRBJ2-7, the CDR3 gives the full variable domain: DGGITQSPKYLFRKEGQNVTLSCEQNLNHDAMYWYRQDPGQGLRLIYYSQIVNDFQKGDIAEGYSVSREKKESFPLTVTSAQKNPTAFYLCASSIAQSYEQYFGPGTRLTVT.

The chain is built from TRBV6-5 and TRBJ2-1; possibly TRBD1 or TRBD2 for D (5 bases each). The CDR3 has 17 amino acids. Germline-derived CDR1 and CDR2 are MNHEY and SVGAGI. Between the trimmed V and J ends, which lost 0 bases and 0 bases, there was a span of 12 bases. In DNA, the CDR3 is TGTGCCAGCAGTTACTCCATACCAGGGAGCTCCTACAATGAGCAGTTCTTC. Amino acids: CASSYSIPGSSYNEQFF.